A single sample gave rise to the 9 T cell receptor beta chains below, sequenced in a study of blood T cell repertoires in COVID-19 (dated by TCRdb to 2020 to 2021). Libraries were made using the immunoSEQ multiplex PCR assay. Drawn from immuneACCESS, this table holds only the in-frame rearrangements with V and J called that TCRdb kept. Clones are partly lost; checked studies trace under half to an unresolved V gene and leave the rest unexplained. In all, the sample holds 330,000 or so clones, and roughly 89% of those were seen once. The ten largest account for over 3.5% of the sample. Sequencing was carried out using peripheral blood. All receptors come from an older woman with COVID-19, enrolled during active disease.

Here the CDR3 reads CASSLAGGQNYGYTF. The CDR3 bases are TGTGCCAGCAGCTTAGCAGGGGGCCAGAACTATGGCTACACCTTC. The gene calls are TRBV11-2 and TRBJ1-2, with 8 nucleotides matching TRBD1. This CDR3 comprises 15 residues. Germline-derived CDR1 and CDR2 are SGHAT and FQNNGV. The ends lost 1 base at V and 2 bases at J; junction bases unmatched: 3.

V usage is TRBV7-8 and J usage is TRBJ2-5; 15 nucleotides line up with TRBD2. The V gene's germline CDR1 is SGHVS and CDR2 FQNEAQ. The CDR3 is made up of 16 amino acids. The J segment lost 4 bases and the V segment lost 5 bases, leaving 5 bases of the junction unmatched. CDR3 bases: TGTGCCAGCAGCCAGGGACTAGCGGGGGGCCCAGAGACCCAGTACTTC. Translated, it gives CASSQGLAGGPETQYF.

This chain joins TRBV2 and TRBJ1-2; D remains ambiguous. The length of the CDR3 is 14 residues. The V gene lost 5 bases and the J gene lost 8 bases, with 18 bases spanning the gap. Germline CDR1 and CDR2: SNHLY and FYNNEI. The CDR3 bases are TGTGCCAGCAGTAGGCGCCTCACTGAGGAGGGCTACACCTTC. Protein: CASSRRLTEEGYTF.

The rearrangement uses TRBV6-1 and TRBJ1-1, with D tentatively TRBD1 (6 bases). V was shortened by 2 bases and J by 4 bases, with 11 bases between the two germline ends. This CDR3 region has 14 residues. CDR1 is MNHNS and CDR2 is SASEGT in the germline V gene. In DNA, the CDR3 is TGTGCCAGCAGTGAACTAGGGGGTGGCACTGAAGCTTTCTTT. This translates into CASSELGGGTEAFF.

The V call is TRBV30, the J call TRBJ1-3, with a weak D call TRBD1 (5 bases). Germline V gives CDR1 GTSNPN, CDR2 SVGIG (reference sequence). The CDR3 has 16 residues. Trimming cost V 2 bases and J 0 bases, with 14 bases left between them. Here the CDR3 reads CAWSPVRTYSGNTIYF. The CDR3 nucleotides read TGTGCCTGGAGTCCGGTTCGGACATACTCTGGAAACACCATATATTTT.

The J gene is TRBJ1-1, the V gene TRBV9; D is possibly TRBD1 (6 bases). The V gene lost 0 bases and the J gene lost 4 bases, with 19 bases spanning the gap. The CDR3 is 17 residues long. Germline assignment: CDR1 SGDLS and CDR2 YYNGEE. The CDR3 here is CASSVDGGDSLGTEAFF. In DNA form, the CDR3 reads TGTGCCAGCAGCGTAGATGGGGGCGACAGCCTAGGCACTGAAGCTTTCTTT.

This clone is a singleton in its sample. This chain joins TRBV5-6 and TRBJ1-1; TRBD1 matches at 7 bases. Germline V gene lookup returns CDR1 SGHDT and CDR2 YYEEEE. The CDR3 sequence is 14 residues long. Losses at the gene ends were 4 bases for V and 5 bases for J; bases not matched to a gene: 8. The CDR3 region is CASSRDRAQTEAFF. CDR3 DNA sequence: TGTGCCAGCAGCAGAGACAGGGCTCAGACTGAAGCTTTCTTT.

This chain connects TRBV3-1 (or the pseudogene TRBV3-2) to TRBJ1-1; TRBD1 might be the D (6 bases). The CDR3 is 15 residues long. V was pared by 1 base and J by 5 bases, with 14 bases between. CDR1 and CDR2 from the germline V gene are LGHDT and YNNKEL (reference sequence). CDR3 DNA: TGTGCCAGCAGCCAAGCTAACAGGGAGGGAACTGAAGCTTTCTTT. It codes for CASSQANREGTEAFF.

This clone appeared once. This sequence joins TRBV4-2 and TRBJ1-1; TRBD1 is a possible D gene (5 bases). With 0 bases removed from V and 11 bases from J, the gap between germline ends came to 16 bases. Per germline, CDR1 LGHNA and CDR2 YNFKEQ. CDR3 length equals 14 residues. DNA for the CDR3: TGTGCCAGCAGCCAAGATGGGGGACTTAGGGAGGCTTTCTTT. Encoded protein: CASSQDGGLREAFF.